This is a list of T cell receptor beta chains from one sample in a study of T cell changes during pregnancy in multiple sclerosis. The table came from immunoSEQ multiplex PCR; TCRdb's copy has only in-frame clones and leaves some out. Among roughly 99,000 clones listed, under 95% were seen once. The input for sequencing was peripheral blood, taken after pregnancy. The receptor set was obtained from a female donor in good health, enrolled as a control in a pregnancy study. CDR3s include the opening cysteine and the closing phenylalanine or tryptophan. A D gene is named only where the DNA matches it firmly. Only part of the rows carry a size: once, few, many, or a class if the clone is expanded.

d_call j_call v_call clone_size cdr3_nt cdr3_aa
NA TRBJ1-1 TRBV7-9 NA TGTGCCAGCAGCTCCGGGGGCGGGGGTGAAGCTTTCTTT CASSSGGGGEAFF
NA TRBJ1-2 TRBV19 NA TGTGCCAGTAGTATAGATCGACAGTATGGCTACACCTTC CASSIDRQYGYTF
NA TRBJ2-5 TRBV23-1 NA TGCGCCAGCAGTCCGACCTCTCAGCGGGAAGAGACCCAGTACTTC CASSPTSQREETQYF
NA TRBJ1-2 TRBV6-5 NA TGTGCCAGCAGGAACAGGGTAAACTATGGCTACACCTTC CASRNRVNYGYTF
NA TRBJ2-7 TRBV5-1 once TGCGCCAGCAGAGTGGACAGCTACGAGCAGTACTTC CASRVDSYEQYF
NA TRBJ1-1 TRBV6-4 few TGTGCCAGCAGCTTGGACATGAACACTGAAGCTTTCTTT CASSLDMNTEAFF
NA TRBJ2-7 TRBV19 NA TGTGCCAGTAGTATGCGGCAGTCCTACGAGCAGTACTTC CASSMRQSYEQYF
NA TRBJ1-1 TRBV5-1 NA TGCGCCAGCAGCTTGGTTCGAGGGGACATGAACACTGAAGCTTTCTTT CASSLVRGDMNTEAFF
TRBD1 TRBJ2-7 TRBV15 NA TGTGCCACCAGCGGGGACAGGGAATCGGACGAGCAGTACTTC CATSGDRESDEQYF
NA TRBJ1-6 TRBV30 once TGTGCCTGGAGTGTACAGGGAAGGTCACCCCTCCACTTT CAWSVQGRSPLHF
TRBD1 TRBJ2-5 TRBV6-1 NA TGTGCCAGCATGAGGACAGGGCTTTTCGAGACCCAGTACTTC CASMRTGLFETQYF
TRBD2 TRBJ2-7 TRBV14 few TGTGCCAGCAGCCCTAGCGGCTACGAGCAGTACTTC CASSPSGYEQYF
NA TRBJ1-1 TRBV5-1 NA TGCGCCAGCAGCCCGAGGGCGGGGGCGGGCACTGAAGCTTTCTTT CASSPRAGAGTEAFF
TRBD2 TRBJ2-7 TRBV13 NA TGTGCCAGCAGCTCAAGGGGTAGCGGGACCTATATCTCCTACGAGCAGTACTTC CASSSRGSGTYISYEQYF
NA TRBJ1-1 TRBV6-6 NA TGTGCCAGCAGTTACTCGGGAGGAGCTTTCTTT CASSYSGGAFF
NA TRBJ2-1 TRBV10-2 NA TGCGCCAGCAGTGCTCCCTTGGGCGTAAACAATGAGCAGTTCTTC CASSAPLGVNNEQFF
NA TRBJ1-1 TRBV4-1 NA TGCGCCAGCAGCCAAGATGCAGGACAGAACATGAACACTGAAGCTTTCTTT CASSQDAGQNMNTEAFF
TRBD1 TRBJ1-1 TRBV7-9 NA TGTGCCAGCAGCAAGGGACAGGGGGACACTGAAGCTTTCTTT CASSKGQGDTEAFF
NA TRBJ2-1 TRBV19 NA TGTGCCAGTAGTAATCAGGGGGGCCATGAGCAGTTCTTC CASSNQGGHEQFF
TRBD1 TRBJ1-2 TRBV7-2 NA TGTGCCAGCAGCTCCCGGACAGGGGGGAACCACTATGGCTACACCTTC CASSSRTGGNHYGYTF
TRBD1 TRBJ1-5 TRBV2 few TGTGCCAGCCGGGGACAGGGATTATTGAATCAGCCCCAGCATTTT CASRGQGLLNQPQHF
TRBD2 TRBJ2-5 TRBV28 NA TGTGCCAGCAGTTTCCTAAGTAGCGGGGGAGGTTTCGAGACCCAGTACTTC CASSFLSSGGGFETQYF
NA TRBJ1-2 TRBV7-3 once TGTGCCAGCAGCTTAAATGGGGGAGGGAACTATGGCTACACCTTC CASSLNGGGNYGYTF
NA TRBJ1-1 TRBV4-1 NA TGCGCCAGCAGCCAAGATAGCTCCTGGATGAACACTGAAGCTTTCTTT CASSQDSSWMNTEAFF
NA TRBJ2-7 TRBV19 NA TGTGCCAGTAGTATGATTTGGCGGATTAACTCCTACGAGCAGTACTTC CASSMIWRINSYEQYF
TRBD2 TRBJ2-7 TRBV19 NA TGTGCCAGTAGTATCTCTCGCGGGAGTTACTCCTACGAGCAGTACTTC CASSISRGSYSYEQYF
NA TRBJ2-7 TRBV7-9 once TGTGCCAGCAGCGACCCAGAGTATGGAGGCCTCCGGTACGAGCAGTACTTC CASSDPEYGGLRYEQYF
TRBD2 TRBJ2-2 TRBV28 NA TGTGCCAGCAGTTTAGAGTTATGGCGGGAGGGCCCGTCCGGGGAGCTGTTTTTT CASSLELWREGPSGELFF
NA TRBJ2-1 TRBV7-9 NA TGTGCCAGCAGCTTAGACTTGGGCGGGACGCTCTACAATGAGCAGTTCTTC CASSLDLGGTLYNEQFF
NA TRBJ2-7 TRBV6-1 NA TGTGCCAGCCGTCCGGACAGTTTCTACGAGCAGTACTTC CASRPDSFYEQYF
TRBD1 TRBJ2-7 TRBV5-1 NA TGCGCCAGCAGCGAGTCCGGGACAGGGCCCTACGAGCAGTACTTC CASSESGTGPYEQYF
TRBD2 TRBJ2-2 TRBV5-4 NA TGTGCCAGCAGCCCGGGACTAGCGGTACCCGGGGAGCTGTTTTTT CASSPGLAVPGELFF
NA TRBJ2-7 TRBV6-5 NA TGTGCCAGCAGTTACCTGGCGGAGTCGGGTTACGAGCAGTACTTC CASSYLAESGYEQYF
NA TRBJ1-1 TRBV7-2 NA TGTGCCAGCAGCTTGACAGGGAACACTGAAGCTTTCTTT CASSLTGNTEAFF
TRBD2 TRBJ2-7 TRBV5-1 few TGCGCCAGCAAGATATGGGAGGGGAGCTCCTACGAGCAGTACTTC CASKIWEGSSYEQYF
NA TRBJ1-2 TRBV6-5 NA TGTGCCAGCAGTTATTCGGGGGTACGTGGCTACACCTTC CASSYSGVRGYTF
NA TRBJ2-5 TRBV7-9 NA TGTGCCAGCAGCCCCTCGGGACTGGCAATGAAGACCCAGTACTTC CASSPSGLAMKTQYF
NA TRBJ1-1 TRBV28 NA TGTGCCAGCAGACTCCGCGACAGGGAAGCTTTCTTT CASRLRDREAFF
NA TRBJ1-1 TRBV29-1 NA TGCAGCGTTGAAGACGATACAAGAGCTTTCTTT CSVEDDTRAFF
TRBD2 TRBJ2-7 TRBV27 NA TGTGCCAGCAGTATCTCCTGGACTAGCGGGAGAGACGAGCAGTACTTC CASSISWTSGRDEQYF
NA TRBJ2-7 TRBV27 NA TGTGCCAGCTCAGCTGGGCAGTTAGGCTACGAGCAGTACTTC CASSAGQLGYEQYF
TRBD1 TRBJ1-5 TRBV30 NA TGTGCCTGGAGCCTGATGAGACAGGGGCGTAGCAATCAGCCCCAGCATTTT CAWSLMRQGRSNQPQHF
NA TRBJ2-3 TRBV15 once TGTGCCACCAGCAGAAGATCGAGACTAGTAGTTCCAGATACGCAGTATTTT CATSRRSRLVVPDTQYF
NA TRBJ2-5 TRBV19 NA TGTGCCAGTAGTATAATCCCTCCAGAGACCCAGTACTTC CASSIIPPETQYF
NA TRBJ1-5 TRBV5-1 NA TGCGCCAGCAGTGAACACTCCGGGGGGGGTCAGCCCCAGCATTTT CASSEHSGGGQPQHF
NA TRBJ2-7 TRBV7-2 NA TGTGCCAGCAGCTTAAGTTCAGGCGCGGGATCCTACGAGCAGTACTTC CASSLSSGAGSYEQYF